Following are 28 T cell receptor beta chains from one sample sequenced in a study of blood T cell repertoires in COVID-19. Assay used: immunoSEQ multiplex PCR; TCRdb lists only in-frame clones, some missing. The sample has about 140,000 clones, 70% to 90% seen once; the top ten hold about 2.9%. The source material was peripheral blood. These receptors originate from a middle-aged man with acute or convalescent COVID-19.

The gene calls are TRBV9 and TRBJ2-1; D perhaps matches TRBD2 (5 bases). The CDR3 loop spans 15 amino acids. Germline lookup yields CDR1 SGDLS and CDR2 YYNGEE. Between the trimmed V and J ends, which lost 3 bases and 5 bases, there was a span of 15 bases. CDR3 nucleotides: TGTGCCAGCAGCGCTTCCGGGGTTAGCAACAATGAGCAGTTCTTC. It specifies CASSASGVSNNEQFF.

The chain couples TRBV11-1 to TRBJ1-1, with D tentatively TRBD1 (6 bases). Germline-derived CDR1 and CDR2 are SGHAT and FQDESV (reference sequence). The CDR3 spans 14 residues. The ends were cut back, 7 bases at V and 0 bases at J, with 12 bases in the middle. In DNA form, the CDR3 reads TGTGCCAGCAAAAAACAGGGCATGAACACTGAAGCTTTCTTT. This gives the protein CASKKQGMNTEAFF.

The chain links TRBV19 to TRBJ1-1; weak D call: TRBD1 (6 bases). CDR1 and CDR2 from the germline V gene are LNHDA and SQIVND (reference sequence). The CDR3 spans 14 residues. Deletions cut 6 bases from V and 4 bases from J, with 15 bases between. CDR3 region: CASRRLGGSTEAFF. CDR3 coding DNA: TGTGCCAGTAGGCGCTTAGGGGGTAGCACTGAAGCTTTCTTT.

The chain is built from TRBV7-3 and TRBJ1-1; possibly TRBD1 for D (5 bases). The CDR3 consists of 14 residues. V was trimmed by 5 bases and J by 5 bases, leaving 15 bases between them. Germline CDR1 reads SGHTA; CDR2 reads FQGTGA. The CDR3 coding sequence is TGTGCCAGCAGCCGACGGGGGGACGAGACTGAAGCTTTCTTT. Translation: CASSRRGDETEAFF.

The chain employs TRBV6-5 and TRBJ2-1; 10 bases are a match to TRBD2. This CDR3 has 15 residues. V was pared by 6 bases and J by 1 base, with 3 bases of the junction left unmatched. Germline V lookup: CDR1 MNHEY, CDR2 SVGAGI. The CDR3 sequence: CASSRSGRSYNEQFF. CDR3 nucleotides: TGTGCCAGCAGCCGTAGCGGGAGGTCCTACAATGAGCAGTTCTTC.

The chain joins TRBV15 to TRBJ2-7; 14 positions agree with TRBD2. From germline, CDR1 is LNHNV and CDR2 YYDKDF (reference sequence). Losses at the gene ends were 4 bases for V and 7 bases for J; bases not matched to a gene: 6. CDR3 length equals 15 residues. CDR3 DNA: TGTGCCACCAGCACGGGACTAGCGGGAGTAACTGAGCAGTACTTC. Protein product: CATSTGLAGVTEQYF.

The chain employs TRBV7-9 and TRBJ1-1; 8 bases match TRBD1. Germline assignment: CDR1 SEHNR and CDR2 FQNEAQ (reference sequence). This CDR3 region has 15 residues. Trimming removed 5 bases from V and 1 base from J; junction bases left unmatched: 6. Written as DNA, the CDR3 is TGTGCCAGCAGCCCCACGACAGGGGAGAACACTGAAGCTTTCTTT. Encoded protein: CASSPTTGENTEAFF.

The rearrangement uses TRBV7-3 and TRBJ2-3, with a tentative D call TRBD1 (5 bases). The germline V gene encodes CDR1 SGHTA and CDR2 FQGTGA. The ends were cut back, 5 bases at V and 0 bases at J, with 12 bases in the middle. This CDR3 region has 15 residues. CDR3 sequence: CASSLLGASTDTQYF. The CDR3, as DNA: TGTGCCAGCAGCCTTCTAGGGGCTAGCACAGATACGCAGTATTTT.

The DNA of the CDR3 is TGCGCCAGCAGCCAAGAGGCGGCAGGGGCCAGCTATGGCTACACCTTC. Residues: CASSQEAAGASYGYTF. The chain combines TRBV4-1 with TRBJ1-2; maybe TRBD1 (6 bases). V was trimmed by 0 bases and J by 4 bases, leaving 15 bases between them. This CDR3 is 16 amino acids long. CDR1 is MGHRA, CDR2 YSYEKL, per germline.

CDR3 loop: CASSETQGESIEQYF. The CDR3 DNA reads as TGTGCCAGCAGTGAGACACAGGGGGAATCTATTGAGCAGTACTTC. This rearrangement joins TRBV2 to TRBJ2-7; 8 bases line up with TRBD1. Germline trimming cut 3 bases from V and 7 bases from J; bases unmatched to any gene: 11. The germline CDR1 and CDR2 sequences are SNHLY and FYNNEI. The CDR3 runs to 15 residues.

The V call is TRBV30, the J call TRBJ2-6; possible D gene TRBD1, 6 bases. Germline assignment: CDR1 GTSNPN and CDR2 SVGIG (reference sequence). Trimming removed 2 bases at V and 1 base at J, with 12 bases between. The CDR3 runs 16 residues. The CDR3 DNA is TGTGCCTGGAGTCAAACAGGGTTATCTGGGGCCAACGTCCTGACTTTC. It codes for CAWSQTGLSGANVLTF.

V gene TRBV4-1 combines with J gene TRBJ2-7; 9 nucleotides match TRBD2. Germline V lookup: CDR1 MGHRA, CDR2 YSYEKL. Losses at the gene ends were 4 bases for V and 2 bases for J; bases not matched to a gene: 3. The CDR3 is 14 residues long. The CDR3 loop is CASSPASGTYEQYF. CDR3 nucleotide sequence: TGCGCCAGCAGCCCTGCTAGCGGGACCTACGAGCAGTACTTC.

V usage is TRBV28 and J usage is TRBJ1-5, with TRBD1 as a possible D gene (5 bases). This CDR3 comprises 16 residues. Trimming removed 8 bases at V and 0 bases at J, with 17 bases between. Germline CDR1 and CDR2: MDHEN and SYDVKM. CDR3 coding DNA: TGTGCCAGCTCAGACAGACAGTACTATAGCAATCAGCCCCAGCATTTT. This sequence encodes CASSDRQYYSNQPQHF.

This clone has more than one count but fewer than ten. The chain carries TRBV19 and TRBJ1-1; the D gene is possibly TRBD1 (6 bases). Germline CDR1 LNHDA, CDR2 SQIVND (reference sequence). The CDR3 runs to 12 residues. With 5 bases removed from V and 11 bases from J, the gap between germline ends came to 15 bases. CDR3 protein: CASSLYRQEAFF. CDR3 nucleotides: TGTGCCAGTAGTCTTTACCGACAGGAGGCTTTCTTT.

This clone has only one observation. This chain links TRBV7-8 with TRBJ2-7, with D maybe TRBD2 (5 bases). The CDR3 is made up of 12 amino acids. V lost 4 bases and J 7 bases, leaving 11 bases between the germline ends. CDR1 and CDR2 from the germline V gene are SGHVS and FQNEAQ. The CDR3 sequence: CASSSLAWEQYF. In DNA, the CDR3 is TGTGCCAGCAGCTCATTAGCGTGGGAGCAGTACTTC.

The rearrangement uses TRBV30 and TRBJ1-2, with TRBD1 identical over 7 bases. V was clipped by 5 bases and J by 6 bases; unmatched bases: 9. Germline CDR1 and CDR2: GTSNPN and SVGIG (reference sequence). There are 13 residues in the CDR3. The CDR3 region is CAWPATGSDGYTF. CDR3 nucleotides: TGTGCCTGGCCGGCGACAGGGTCAGATGGCTACACCTTC.

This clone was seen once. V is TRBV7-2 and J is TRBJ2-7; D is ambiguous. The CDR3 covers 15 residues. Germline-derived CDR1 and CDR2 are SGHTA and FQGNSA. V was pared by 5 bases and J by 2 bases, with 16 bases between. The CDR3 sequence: CASSPQVDETYEQYF. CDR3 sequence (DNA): TGTGCCAGCAGCCCGCAGGTAGACGAAACCTACGAGCAGTACTTC.

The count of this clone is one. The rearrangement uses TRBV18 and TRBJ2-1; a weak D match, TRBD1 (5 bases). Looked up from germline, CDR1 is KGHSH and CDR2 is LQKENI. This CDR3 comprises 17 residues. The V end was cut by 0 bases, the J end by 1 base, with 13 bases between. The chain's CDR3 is CASSPPRRVGSYNEQFF. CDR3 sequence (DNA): TGTGCCAGCTCACCACCGCGCAGGGTGGGTTCCTACAATGAGCAGTTCTTC.

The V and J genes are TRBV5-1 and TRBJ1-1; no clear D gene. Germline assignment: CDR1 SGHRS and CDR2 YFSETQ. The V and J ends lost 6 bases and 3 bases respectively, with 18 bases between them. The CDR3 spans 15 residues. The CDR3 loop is CASKWLETDDTEAFF. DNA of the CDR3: TGCGCCAGCAAGTGGCTGGAGACGGATGACACTGAAGCTTTCTTT.

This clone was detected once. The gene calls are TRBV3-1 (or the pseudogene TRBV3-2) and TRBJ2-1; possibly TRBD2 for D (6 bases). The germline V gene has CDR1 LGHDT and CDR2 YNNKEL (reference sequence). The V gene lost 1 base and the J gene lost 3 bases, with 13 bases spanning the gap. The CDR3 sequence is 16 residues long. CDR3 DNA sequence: TGTGCCAGCAGCCAAGTTGGGACTCAATACTACAATGAGCAGTTCTTC. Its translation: CASSQVGTQYYNEQFF.

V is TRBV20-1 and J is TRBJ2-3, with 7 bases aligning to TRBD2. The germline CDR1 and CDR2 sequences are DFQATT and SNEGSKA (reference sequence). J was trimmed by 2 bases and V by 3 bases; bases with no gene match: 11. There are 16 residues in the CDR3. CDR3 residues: CSASSVGEGYTDTQYF. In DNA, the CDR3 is TGCAGTGCTAGTAGCGTGGGGGAGGGGTACACAGATACGCAGTATTTT.

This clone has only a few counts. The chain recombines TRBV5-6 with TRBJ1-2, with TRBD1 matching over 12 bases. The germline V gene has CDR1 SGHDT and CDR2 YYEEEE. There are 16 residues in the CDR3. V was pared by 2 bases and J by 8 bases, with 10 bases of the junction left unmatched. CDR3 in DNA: TGTGCCAGCAGCTTAATCCGGGACAGGGGGCGCGGAGGCTACACCTTC. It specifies CASSLIRDRGRGGYTF. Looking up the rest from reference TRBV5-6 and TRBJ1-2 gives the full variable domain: DAGVTQSPTHLIKTRGQQVTLRCSPKSGHDTVSWYQQALGQGPQFIFQYYEEEERQRGNFPDRFSGHQFPNYSSELNVNALLLGDSALYLCASSLIRDRGRGGYTFGSGTRLTVV.

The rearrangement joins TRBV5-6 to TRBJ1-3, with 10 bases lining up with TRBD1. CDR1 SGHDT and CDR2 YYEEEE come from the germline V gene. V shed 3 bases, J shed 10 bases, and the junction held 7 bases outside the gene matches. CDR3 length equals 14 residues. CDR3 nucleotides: TGTGCCAGCAGCTCCGGACAGGGGGTTTCTACCATATATTTT. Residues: CASSSGQGVSTIYF.

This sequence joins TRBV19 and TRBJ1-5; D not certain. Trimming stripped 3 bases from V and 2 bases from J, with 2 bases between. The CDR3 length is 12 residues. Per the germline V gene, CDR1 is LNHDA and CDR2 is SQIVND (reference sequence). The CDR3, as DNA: TGTGCCAGTAGTATCGGCAATCAGCCCCAGCATTTT. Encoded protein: CASSIGNQPQHF.

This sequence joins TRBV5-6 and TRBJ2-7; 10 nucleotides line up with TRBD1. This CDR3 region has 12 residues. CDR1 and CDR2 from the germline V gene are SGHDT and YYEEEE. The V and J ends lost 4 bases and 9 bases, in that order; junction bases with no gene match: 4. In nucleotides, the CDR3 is TGTGCCAGCAGCAGACGGGACAGGGGGCAGTACTTC. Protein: CASSRRDRGQYF.

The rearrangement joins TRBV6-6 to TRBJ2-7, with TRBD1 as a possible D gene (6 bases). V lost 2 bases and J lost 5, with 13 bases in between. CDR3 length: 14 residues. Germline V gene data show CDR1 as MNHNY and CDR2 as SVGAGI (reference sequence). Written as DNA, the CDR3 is TGTGCCAGCAGTTACGACAGGAGTCCTGACGAGCAGTACTTC. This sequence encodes CASSYDRSPDEQYF.

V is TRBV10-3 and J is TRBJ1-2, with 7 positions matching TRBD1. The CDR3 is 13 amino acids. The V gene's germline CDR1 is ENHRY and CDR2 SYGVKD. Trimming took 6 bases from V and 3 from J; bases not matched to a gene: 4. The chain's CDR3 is CAIRTQGDYGYTF. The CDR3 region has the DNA TGTGCCATCAGGACTCAGGGGGACTATGGCTACACCTTC.

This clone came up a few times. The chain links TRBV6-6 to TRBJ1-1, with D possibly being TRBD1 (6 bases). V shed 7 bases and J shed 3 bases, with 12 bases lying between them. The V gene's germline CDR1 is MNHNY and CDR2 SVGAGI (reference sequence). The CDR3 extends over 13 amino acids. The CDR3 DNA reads TGTGCCAGCACGCGCAGGGGTGACACTGAAGCTTTCTTT. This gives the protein CASTRRGDTEAFF.